This entry lists 12 T cell receptor beta chains sequenced from one sample in a study of cytomegalovirus exposure and HLA in healthy donors. In the PCR, 60 Vbeta and 13 Jbeta primers were used. TCRdb keeps only in-frame clones here, not all; method: immunoSEQ multiplex PCR. Altogether about 110,000 clones are present, roughly 70% being singletons, with the ten largest covering around 7.7%. Sequences were obtained from PBMCs. Every receptor here comes from a man aged 35 to 55 in good health and CMV-seronegative.

The chain links TRBV4-2 to TRBJ2-7; the match to TRBD2 covers 11 bases. Per the germline V gene, CDR1 is LGHNA and CDR2 is YNFKEQ. The CDR3 covers 16 residues. J was trimmed by 12 bases and V by 1 base; bases with no gene match: 14. In DNA, the CDR3 is TGTGCCAGCAGCCAAGTTAGTAGCGGGGGGGCGAGCACCCCGTACTTC. Translation: CASSQVSSGGASTPYF.

This clone was counted once. The V gene is TRBV7-3, the J gene TRBJ2-1, with 10 bases aligning to TRBD2. V lost 2 bases to trimming and J lost 3 bases; unmatched junction nucleotides: 4. From germline, CDR1 is SGHTA and CDR2 FQGTGA. The CDR3 totals 16 residues. The CDR3 DNA follows: TGTGCCAGCAGCTTAGTAGCTAGCGGGGGCTACAATGAGCAGTTCTTC. Translated, it gives CASSLVASGGYNEQFF.

This clone was observed a handful of times. The chain carries TRBV9 and TRBJ1-1, with D possibly TRBD1 on 6 matching bases. The CDR3 is 16 residues long. The germline gives CDR1 SGDLS, CDR2 YYNGEE. Trimming removed 4 bases from V and 1 base from J, with 17 bases in between. CDR3 protein: CASSPRGSLSNTEAFF. The CDR3 DNA is TGTGCCAGCAGCCCCAGGGGATCGCTCTCGAACACTGAAGCTTTCTTT.

A few counts support this clone. The chain uses TRBV7-9 and TRBJ1-2; no reliable D call. Trimming stripped 2 bases from V and 8 bases from J, with 12 bases between. CDR1 is SEHNR, CDR2 FQNEAQ, per germline (reference sequence). The CDR3 extends over 13 amino acids. CDR3 in amino acids: CASSLRDQRGYTF. CDR3 nucleotides: TGTGCCAGCAGCTTACGGGATCAGCGGGGCTACACCTTC.

The chain is built from TRBV9 and TRBJ2-1; D is ambiguous. V lost 4 bases, J lost 9 bases, and 14 bases lay in between. This CDR3 has 13 residues. Per germline, CDR1 SGDLS and CDR2 YYNGEE. The CDR3: CASSPLPESEQFF. The CDR3 region has the DNA TGTGCCAGCAGCCCACTCCCCGAGAGTGAGCAGTTCTTC. The full variable domain, completed using reference TRBV9 and TRBJ2-1, is DSGVTQTPKHLITATGQRVTLRCSPRSGDLSVYWYQQSLDQGLQFLIQYYNGEERAKGNILERFSAQQFPDLHSELNLSSLELGDSALYFCASSPLPESEQFFGPGTRLTVL.

This rearrangement joins TRBV19 to TRBJ1-5, with 7 bases fitting TRBD1. After removal of 2 bases from V and 6 bases from J, the junction contained 4 bases not matched to a gene. The germline CDR1 and CDR2 sequences are LNHDA and SQIVND (reference sequence). This CDR3 has 14 residues. The CDR3 bases are TGTGCCAGTAGTATAACAGGGGCTGGTCAGCCCCAGCATTTT. As protein: CASSITGAGQPQHF.

In its sample, this clone was seen a few times. This rearrangement joins TRBV11-2 to TRBJ2-7, with a weak D call TRBD1 (6 bases). V shed 4 bases and J shed 7 bases, with 20 bases lying between them. The CDR3 runs 15 residues. Germline V gene data show CDR1 as SGHAT and CDR2 as FQNNGV. As DNA, the CDR3 is TGTGCCAGCAGCTCCCCCGGGACACCCCACGGGGAGCAGTACTTC. Residues: CASSSPGTPHGEQYF.

As regards this clone: The conserved phenylalanine or tryptophan is not found at the CDR3 terminus, so this likely reflects a read error. The rearrangement uses TRBV18 and TRBJ1-2; 7 bases fit TRBD1. The V gene end was trimmed by 4 bases and the J gene end by 2 bases; junction bases not matched to a gene: 7. Germline V gene lookup returns CDR1 KGHSH and CDR2 LQKENI. The CDR3 runs to 15 residues. CDR3: CASSRSQGVNYGYTL. The CDR3 nucleotides are TGTGCCAGCTCACGTTCCCAGGGGGTAAACTATGGCTACACCCTC.

This clone was detected only once. This chain joins TRBV21-1 and TRBJ1-5; TRBD1, the table's D call, was not compared with the DNA. TRBV21-1 has pseudogene status. CDR3 length: 15 amino acids. CDR3 region: CASTRTGAGNQPQHF. CDR3 sequence (DNA): TGTGCCAGCACCCGAACAGGGGCAGGAAATCAGCCCCAGCATTTT.

This clone has just a few counts. The chain combines TRBV9 with TRBJ1-3; D is perhaps TRBD1 (6 bases). CDR3 size: 14 residues. Trimming shortened V by 2 bases and J by 3 bases, and 9 bases separated the two germline ends. CDR1 and CDR2 (germline): SGDLS, YYNGEE. Here the CDR3 reads CASSVGQGGNTIYF. CDR3 DNA sequence: TGTGCCAGCAGCGTGGGACAAGGTGGAAACACCATATATTTT. The entire variable domain, with the rest obtained from reference TRBV9 and TRBJ1-3, is as follows: DSGVTQTPKHLITATGQRVTLRCSPRSGDLSVYWYQQSLDQGLQFLIQYYNGEERAKGNILERFSAQQFPDLHSELNLSSLELGDSALYFCASSVGQGGNTIYFGEGSWLTVV.

The CDR3 DNA is TGTGCCAGCAGCAAAGGCCGGGACAGGGTGTCCACAGATACGCAGTATTTT. Translated, it gives CASSKGRDRVSTDTQYF. V and J are TRBV21-1 and TRBJ2-3; the table assigns TRBD1, which was not confirmed against the DNA. TRBV21-1 is classified as a pseudogene. The CDR3 has 17 amino acids.

The CDR3 DNA reads TGTGCCAGCAGCTTAGACGCGGGACAGGGGAGAGATACGCAGTATTTT. Encoded protein: CASSLDAGQGRDTQYF. The chain joins TRBV11-3 to TRBJ2-3; 10 bases line up with TRBD1. V was pared by 0 bases and J by 5 bases, with 5 bases of the junction left unmatched. CDR1 is SGHNT and CDR2 is YENEEA in the germline V gene. CDR3 size: 16 residues.